This is a list of T cell receptor beta chains from one sample in a study of cytomegalovirus exposure and HLA in healthy donors. Repertoires were generated with immunoSEQ multiplex PCR, while TCRdb's copy carries only in-frame clones and drops some. The table records 130,000 or so clones, about four fifths of them present only once. Source material: PBMCs. The source of these receptors is a woman in her forties or fifties in good health and CMV-seropositive. CDR3s include the opening cysteine and the closing phenylalanine or tryptophan.

V,J,CDR3
TRBV11-1,TRBJ2-1,CASSETSPRLGNEQFF
TRBV29-1,TRBJ2-1,CSVEVMRYNEQFF
TRBV6-1,TRBJ2-1,CATCSDRGDYNEQFF
TRBV4-3,TRBJ2-7,CASSQEGCQGNPYEQYF
TRBV7-8,TRBJ1-2,CASSFGTGKDYGYTF
TRBV4-3,TRBJ1-5,CASSQESNGNQPQHF
TRBV7-9,TRBJ2-7,CASSLGGSGEQYF
TRBV27,TRBJ2-7,CASGEGGLYEQYF
TRBV29-1,TRBJ1-2,CSVGETGDYGYTF
TRBV30,TRBJ1-1,CAWSWGQYTEAFF
TRBV30,TRBJ2-2,CAWTSGRIAGELFF
TRBV15,TRBJ2-1,CATSRSPASGSRNEQFF
TRBV15,TRBJ1-5,CATSAGITGSRQPQHF
TRBV30,TRBJ1-2,CAWSGHEGGGSGYTF
TRBV2,TRBJ2-6,CASSVSYSSGANVLTF
TRBV7-9,TRBJ1-5,CASSLGEGNQPQHF
TRBV7-7,TRBJ2-7,CASSLGTGLGYEQYF
TRBV6-5,TRBJ1-6,CASRSQGGSNSPLHF
TRBV6-5,TRBJ1-2,CASSPYRGDNYGYTF
TRBV6-6,TRBJ1-1,CASVDAGNPTEAFF
TRBV30,TRBJ1-2,CAWRTGLNYGYTF
TRBV4-1,TRBJ1-1,CASSQEGTGIFTEAFF
TRBV30,TRBJ2-2,CAWEGQGFTGELFF
TRBV19,TRBJ1-1,CASSIAGRAGTEAFF
TRBV18,TRBJ1-3,CASSLAGGFSGNTIYF
TRBV27,-,CASRSWDSSYEQYF
TRBV18,TRBJ1-2,CASSPSGGAGYGYTF
TRBV29-1,TRBJ2-7,CSVGADSYEQYF
TRBV6-6,TRBJ1-2,CASSDKLRSYTF